Given below is one T cell receptor beta chain in context. Donor samples were obtained from healthy Caucasian individuals from Russia, aged 6 to 90. Trimming took 7 bases from V and 9 from J, leaving 19 bases between them. CDR3 length: 14 amino acids. This record comes from a study of blood T cells in healthy people across ages. A sample-barcoded 5' primer and a J-beta primer mix were used in a second PCR of roughly 6 to 11 cycles. MiXCR, run by TCRdb on the 5' RACE reads, gives a single entry per CDR3 protein. The data hold about 640,000 distinct CDR3 sequences, with around three fifths observed a single time.

Specimen: blood. The receptor's source is a man between 60 and 70 years old in good health. V gene TRBV12-3 or TRBV12-4 combines with J gene TRBJ2-1; D possibly corresponds to TRBD1 (6 bases). DNA for the CDR3: TGTGCCAGCACTCCAGGGGCAATTCGGGGTGAGCAGTTCTTC. Protein product: CASTPGAIRGEQFF.